The 9 T cell receptor beta chains below were found in one sample sequenced in a study of cytomegalovirus exposure and HLA in healthy donors. The PCR had 60 Vbeta and 13 Jbeta primers. Clones were read by immunoSEQ multiplex PCR, and TCRdb kept only the in-frame ones, dropping some. The listing contains 100,000 or so clones. The sample taken for sequencing was PBMCs. The receptor source for this set is a man between 45 and 60 years old in good health and CMV-seronegative.

The rearrangement uses TRBV5-1 and TRBJ1-1, with no clear D. Trimming took off 7 bases at V and 0 bases at J, with 13 bases between the two ends. Germline assignment: CDR1 SGHRS and CDR2 YFSETQ. This CDR3 region has 14 residues. CDR3 region: CASFDGVVNTEAFF. CDR3 in DNA: TGCGCCAGCTTCGACGGGGTGGTGAACACTGAAGCTTTCTTT.

The chain is built from TRBV19 and TRBJ1-5; a weak D match, TRBD1 (5 bases). The CDR3 contains 15 residues. Germline V CDR1 and CDR2: LNHDA, SQIVND (reference sequence). V gave up 3 bases and J gave up 7 bases, with 16 bases separating them. For the CDR3, the DNA is TGTGCCAGTAGTATGTCCTTCGGGGGAAGGCAGCCCCAGCATTTT. This encodes CASSMSFGGRQPQHF.

The chain joins TRBV5-6 to TRBJ2-5, with D possibly TRBD2 on 5 matching bases. The V and J ends lost 5 bases and 5 bases respectively, with 13 bases between them. The CDR3 sequence is 13 residues long. Germline loops: CDR1 SGHDT, CDR2 YYEEEE. CDR3 sequence (DNA): TGTGCCAGCAGGCCCTCGGAGGTGGAGACCCAGTACTTC. Residues: CASRPSEVETQYF.

CDR3 bases: TGTGCCAGCAAACCTCTCTCCGGGACAGGGGGCATGGGCAATCAGCCCCAGCATTTT. Its translation is CASKPLSGTGGMGNQPQHF. This chain links TRBV27 with TRBJ1-5, with 12 bases lining up with TRBD1. Trimming took 7 bases from V and 2 from J; bases not matched to a gene: 15. The CDR3 runs to 19 residues. Germline CDR1 and CDR2: MNHEY and SMNVEV (reference sequence).

The CDR3 coding sequence is TGCGCCAGCAGCCAAATAGGACAGGTCGGCGAGCAGTACTTC. Amino acids: CASSQIGQVGEQYF. This chain joins TRBV4-3 and TRBJ2-7, with 7 bases identical to TRBD1. The length of the CDR3 is 14 residues. V lost 2 bases, J lost 6 bases, and 7 bases stayed unmatched. Per germline, CDR1 LGHNA and CDR2 YSLEER.

The gene calls are TRBV27 and TRBJ1-1, with 10 bases lining up with TRBD1. After removal of 6 bases from V and 5 bases from J, the junction contained 3 bases not matched to a gene. Per the germline V gene, CDR1 is MNHEY and CDR2 is SMNVEV (reference sequence). CDR3 size: 13 residues. This chain's CDR3 is CASRGTGATEAFF. CDR3 nucleotides: TGTGCCAGCAGAGGGACAGGGGCTACTGAAGCTTTCTTT.

The chain combines TRBV11-2 with TRBJ2-5; TRBD2 aligns across 7 bases. J lost 1 base, V lost 3 bases, and 11 bases had no gene match. The CDR3 totals 17 residues. The germline V gene has CDR1 SGHAT and CDR2 FQNNGV. This CDR3 is CASSLGAGGGIQETQYF. In nucleotides, the CDR3 is TGTGCCAGCAGCTTGGGAGCTGGGGGGGGGATCCAAGAGACCCAGTACTTC.

The genes are TRBV5-4 and TRBJ2-1; TRBD2 is a possible D gene (6 bases). CDR1 is SGHNT and CDR2 is YYREEE in the germline V gene (reference sequence). CDR3 length: 15 amino acids. With 2 bases removed from V and 6 bases from J, the gap between germline ends came to 15 bases. The CDR3: CASSLGGVSRNEQFF. For the CDR3, the DNA is TGTGCCAGCAGCTTAGGCGGGGTCAGTCGCAATGAGCAGTTCTTC.

The chain uses TRBV7-9 and TRBJ2-1, with 10 bases aligning to TRBD1. Germline CDR1 reads SEHNR; CDR2 reads FQNEAQ (reference sequence). The junction had 6 bases not matched to a gene; V was cut back by 1 base and J by 3 bases. This CDR3 is 17 amino acids long. The CDR3 is CASSLVPGQGIYNEQFF. DNA for the CDR3: TGTGCCAGCAGCTTAGTCCCGGGACAGGGGATCTACAATGAGCAGTTCTTC.